The T cell receptor (beta chain) under discussion was sequenced for a study of T cell responses to AZD1222 COVID-19 vaccine (dated by TCRdb to 2020 to 2023). Broadly, across the study: Because spike-specific TCR depth and breadth did not differ between the two schedules, AZD1222 recipients who got a second dose at roughly 4 weeks were pooled with those who got a second dose at roughly 12 weeks. Trial participants were enrolled by age into subgroups of 18-55, 56-69 and 70-plus years, and around 150, 29 and 61 TCR-sequenced participants, respectively, were included in these subgroups. A total of under 250 trial participants underwent TCR sequencing, of whom about 200 had received two doses of AZD1222 and approximately 26 had received two doses of the MenACWY control vaccine.

In the paper's terms, the time point label means: baseline before first vaccination. Vaccinee samples were obtained from the UK trials COV001 and COV002, which included a single-blind randomized controlled phase 2/3 trial of AZD1222 (ChAdOx1 nCoV-19) in healthy adults. For TCRbeta chain sequencing, PBMC samples were collected from trial participants at day 0 and at day 28 after the second dose. On this clone itself: No cognate antigen has been identified for it. Base qualities are missing; no much larger clone stands one base away.

The CDR3 regions of human TCRbeta chains were subjected to immunosequencing. As for how the authors treated the data: TCRs in the repertoires were matched against a reference library of SARS-CoV-2-specific TCRs that had been generated with the MIRA antigen-specificity platform. Breadth meant the fraction of unique TCRs that were SARS-CoV-2-associated, whereas depth meant the fraction of total T cells that were SARS-CoV-2-associated. Using the MIRA data, each spike-specific TCR was mapped to the spike region that the TCR reacts to and placed in a CD4 or CD8 class. Log10-transformed breadth and depth values were compared by one-way ANOVA with Sidak's multiple comparisons tests. As stored in TCRdb, this immuneACCESS dataset retains in-frame rearrangements with V and J assigned. A fraction of the clones does not appear; measured against another copy, unresolved V genes explain less than half of the discrepancy, and the remainder lacks a known reason. V, J and clone size reflect that table, while D and trimming were determined from the DNA. Counted in this sample were under 150,000 clones; over 90% of them appeared once. Of the sample, around 5.4% falls within the top ten clones.

The investigation overall reported the following: After two AZD1222 doses, spike-specific TCR breadth and depth were significantly higher than at day 0 and than in MenACWY recipients. In the small 56-69-year group, the increase in depth fell short of significance, most likely because of low power. No day 14 peak-response samples were available, so repertoires were characterized only after the peak T cell response. Conclusions about previously exposed vaccinees were limited because only six or seven AZD1222 recipients were SARS-CoV-2 seropositive at baseline. Reportedly, almost half of the unique spike-specific TCRs recognized epitopes lying outside the regions that are mutated in the B.1.351 and B.1.1.7 variants. The vaccine-associated CD4 TCRs covered the entire spike protein, and the dominant responses fell in regions 160-218 and 743-854. Participants were mostly white British, with more females than males. The authors suggested clonal diversity may have been underestimated.

Including the terminal cysteine and phenylalanine, the CDR3 comprises 14 residues. The CDR3 DNA has 42 bases and is translated from base 1. As encoded in the germline V gene, CDR1 is MNHEY while CDR2 is SVGAGI. After removal of 2 bases from V and 1 base from J, the junction retains 1 base not matched to a gene. This sample comprised peripheral blood, obtained on day 0 of AZD1222 vaccination. The receptor chain draws on TRBV6-5 and TRBJ2-7; 8 central nucleotides agree with TRBD1. This TCR derives from an adult in good health. CDR3 protein: CASSYDRGSYEQYF. Here is the DNA: TGTGCCAGCAGTTACGACAGGGGTTCCTACGAGCAGTACTTC.